A selection of T cell receptor beta chains follows, all from one sample in a study of T cell clones after liver transplantation. Assay used: immunoSEQ multiplex PCR; TCRdb lists only in-frame clones, some missing. The sample lists over 55,000 clones, approximately 70% occurring once. The source was CD4+ T cells from blood, collected at the roughly 16-month timepoint. These receptors were collected from a human patient who received a liver transplant. T cells may partly derive from the graft donor. Each CDR3 is given with its conserved first and last residue. D genes are given only for firm matches. A row's size may be missing; if present it is once, few, many or a size class.

cdr3_nt	cdr3_aa	d_call	j_call	clone_size	v_call
TGTGCCAGCCGCCCGGAGCCGGCTAACTATGGCTACACCTTC	CASRPEPANYGYTF	.	TRBJ1-2	.	TRBV5-8
TGTGCCAGCAGTCCGGAAGGGTGGTATGGCTACACCTTC	CASSPEGWYGYTF	.	TRBJ1-2	.	TRBV28
TGCGCCAGCAGCTTGGTGGGAAGCTCCTACGAGCAGTACTTC	CASSLVGSSYEQYF	.	TRBJ2-7	.	TRBV5-1
TGTGCCAGCAGCCAAATGCAGGCTGGAAACACCATATATTTT	CASSQMQAGNTIYF	.	TRBJ1-3	.	TRBV7-6
TGTGCCATCAGCAGAGAGTCTGGGGCCAACGTCCTGACTTTC	CAISRESGANVLTF	.	TRBJ2-6	.	TRBV10-3
TGTGCCAGCAGCGTAGGCCCTGGGGAGACTGAAGCTTTCTTT	CASSVGPGETEAFF	.	TRBJ1-1	.	TRBV9
TGTGCCAGTAGCCTCTTCTACGGGGCGGGAAAGACCCAGTACTTC	CASSLFYGAGKTQYF	.	TRBJ2-5	.	TRBV19
TGTGCCAGCAGTGATTGGCAGGAGAATCCCAAAAACATTCAGTACTTC	CASSDWQENPKNIQYF	.	TRBJ2-4	.	TRBV6-1
TGTGCCAGCAGCGAGGGGGGACAGGTGAACCCTGAAGCTTTCTTT	CASSEGGQVNPEAFF	TRBD1	TRBJ1-1	.	TRBV9
TGTGCCAGCAGTGCATGGGATTCTAACTATGGCTACACCTTC	CASSAWDSNYGYTF	.	TRBJ1-2	few	TRBV6-1
TGTGCCAGCGGGGATAACACAGATACGCAGTATTTT	CASGDNTDTQYF	.	TRBJ2-3	once	TRBV7-2
TGTGCCTGGAGTGGAACAGGGAATGGCAATGAGCAGTTCTTC	CAWSGTGNGNEQFF	.	TRBJ2-1	.	TRBV30
TGTGCCAGCAGTCCCGGGACAGGGGGCACAGATACGCAGTATTTT	CASSPGTGGTDTQYF	TRBD1	TRBJ2-3	.	TRBV28
TGTGCCAGCAGTGAAGTTGGGCGAGGGGCTTTCTTT	CASSEVGRGAFF	.	TRBJ1-1	.	TRBV6-1
TGTGCCAGCAGCTTATTAGGACTAGCGGGATCCACCGGGGAGCTGTTTTTT	CASSLLGLAGSTGELFF	TRBD2	TRBJ2-2	.	TRBV7-9
TGTGCCAGCGGGTGGGACTATAATTCACCCCTCCACTTT	CASGWDYNSPLHF	.	TRBJ1-6	.	TRBV27
TGTGCCAGCAGTTATGGTTTCGGAACTAATGAAAAACTGTTTTTT	CASSYGFGTNEKLFF	.	TRBJ1-4	.	TRBV6-5
TGTGCCAGCAGCTTGGTCGGGGAAGGGGAGCTGTTTTTT	CASSLVGEGELFF	.	TRBJ2-2	.	TRBV5-4
TGTGCCAGCAGCCCCGGGGCGGGGTATGGCTACACCTTC	CASSPGAGYGYTF	.	TRBJ1-2	.	TRBV7-9
TGCGCCAGCAGCTTGGGGACAGCTCAAGAGACCCAGTACTTC	CASSLGTAQETQYF	.	TRBJ2-5	.	TRBV5-1
TGTGCCAGGGGGAAAATCTTGGCAAGCAATCAGCCCCAGCATTTT	CARGKILASNQPQHF	.	TRBJ1-5	.	TRBV19
TGTGCCAGCAGTTTAACGGGGGGCAGCTATGGCTACACCTTC	CASSLTGGSYGYTF	.	TRBJ1-2	.	TRBV27
TGTGCCAGCTCGCCCCTTACTTCTGGGGCCAACGTCCTGACTTTC	CASSPLTSGANVLTF	.	TRBJ2-6	few	TRBV18
TGTGCCAGCAACCCTTCGGACAAATATAATTCACCCCTCCACTTT	CASNPSDKYNSPLHF	.	TRBJ1-6	once	TRBV27
TGTGCCAGCAGTGACGGTACTGAAGCTTTCTTT	CASSDGTEAFF	.	TRBJ1-1	.	TRBV6-4
TGTGCCAGCAGGCTCTCAGGGCAGAACTACGAGCAGTACTTC	CASRLSGQNYEQYF	.	TRBJ2-7	.	TRBV28
TGTGCCAGCAGTGTAAGACAGGGTTCTAACTATGGCTACACCTTC	CASSVRQGSNYGYTF	TRBD1	TRBJ1-2	.	TRBV28
TGTGCCAGCAGCTTGGGGCGAGGAAGCACTGAAGCTTTCTTT	CASSLGRGSTEAFF	.	TRBJ1-1	.	TRBV11-3
TGTGCCAGCAGCGTAGATTCCAGTCAGGCCGGGGAGCTGTTTTTT	CASSVDSSQAGELFF	.	TRBJ2-2	.	TRBV9
TGTGCCAGCAGCCGCGCAGGGAGGGCTGGTAACACTGAAGCTTTCTTT	CASSRAGRAGNTEAFF	.	TRBJ1-1	.	TRBV28
TGTGCCAGCAGCTTAGTAGGAGGGGGCGCGAGTAATGAGCAGTTCTTC	CASSLVGGGASNEQFF	.	TRBJ2-1	once	TRBV7-2
TGTGCCAGCAGCTTAGTTAGCAGGGGGCGGTCTGGAAACACCATATATTTT	CASSLVSRGRSGNTIYF	TRBD1	TRBJ1-3	.	TRBV7-9
TGTGCCAGTACCGCCGGGGGGACAGGGGCCTACGAGCAGTACTTC	CASTAGGTGAYEQYF	TRBD1	TRBJ2-7	once	TRBV19
TGTGCCAGCAGACCGACCCGCTCGGCCGGGGAGCTGTTTTTT	CASRPTRSAGELFF	.	TRBJ2-2	.	TRBV7-8
TGCGCCAGCAGCTTGGGAGACAGGATGGGCAATTCACCCCTCCACTTT	CASSLGDRMGNSPLHF	.	TRBJ1-6	.	TRBV5-1
TGTGCCAGCAGTACCCTGGGGGGCGGAGAGACCCAGTACTTC	CASSTLGGGETQYF	.	TRBJ2-5	.	TRBV6-6
TGCGCCAGCAGCCAGAGACAAGCAGGGAACACTGAAGCTTTCTTT	CASSQRQAGNTEAFF	.	TRBJ1-1	.	TRBV5-1
TGCGCCAGCAGCTTGCGCAGGGGGCAAGGCACTGAAGCTTTCTTT	CASSLRRGQGTEAFF	TRBD1	TRBJ1-1	.	TRBV5-1
TGTGCCAGCAGTACCCGACCTCCAAGGGATGAAAAACTGTTTTTT	CASSTRPPRDEKLFF	.	TRBJ1-4	.	TRBV27
TGTGCCAGCAGCCGCGGGGGTTATTCCTACGAGCAGTACTTC	CASSRGGYSYEQYF	TRBD2	TRBJ2-7	.	TRBV6-5
TGTGCCAGCAGCGCCCGACTACTAGCGGGGGGCGACGAGCAGTACTTC	CASSARLLAGGDEQYF	TRBD2	TRBJ2-7	.	TRBV9
TGCGCCAGCAGCCGTGGGACAGGGGGCCGGGAGACCCAGTACTTC	CASSRGTGGRETQYF	TRBD1	TRBJ2-5	.	TRBV5-1
TGTGCCAGCAGGGGCTCTAGCGGGGGGAGCTCCTACGAGCAGTACTTC	CASRGSSGGSSYEQYF	TRBD2	TRBJ2-7	.	TRBV2
TGTGCCAGCAGTGACAGGGTGCCCCTCCACTTT	CASSDRVPLHF	TRBD1	TRBJ1-6	few	TRBV28